Below are 27 T cell receptor beta chains sequenced from a single sample in a study of CD8 T cells in ankylosing spondylitis. One entry per CDR3 protein, called by TCRdb with MiXCR from the 5' RACE reads. The sample holds about 36,000 distinct CDR3 sequences; 10% to 15% are singletons and the top ten take 25% to 40%. Sequenced input: synovial fluid, either unsorted or a sorted T cell fraction (not recorded which). These receptors were taken from a male donor with ankylosing spondylitis.

This clonotype was counted ten times or more. The rearrangement uses TRBV27 and TRBJ2-1, with 10 bases fitting TRBD2. The V and J ends lost 2 bases and 10 bases, in that order; junction bases with no gene match: 8. This CDR3 comprises 15 residues. Germline V gene sequence: CDR1 MNHEY, CDR2 SMNVEV (reference sequence). This chain's CDR3 is CASSLMSGGVLEQFF. The CDR3 bases are TGTGCCAGCAGTTTAATGAGCGGGGGGGTTCTGGAGCAGTTCTTC.

This rearrangement joins TRBV10-3 to TRBJ2-1; 14 nucleotides agree with TRBD2. The CDR3 sequence is 16 residues long. J was trimmed by 7 bases and V by 4 bases; bases with no gene match: 6. Germline CDR1 is ENHRY and CDR2 is SYGVKD. CDR3 sequence reads: CAISVMGLAGENEQFF. The CDR3 DNA sequence: TGTGCCATCAGTGTTATGGGACTAGCGGGAGAGAATGAGCAGTTCTTC.

This clonotype was observed a few times. The rearrangement joins TRBV6-2 or TRBV6-3 to TRBJ2-1; D might be TRBD1 (7 bases). Trimming pared 0 bases from V and 5 bases from J, leaving 17 bases between. The CDR3 totals 17 residues. Germline CDR1 and CDR2: MNHEY and SVGEGT. CDR3 protein: CASSYSLGGQEDNEQFF. DNA for the CDR3: TGTGCCAGCAGTTACTCGTTGGGAGGACAGGAGGACAATGAGCAGTTCTTC.

The chain recombines TRBV6-2 or TRBV6-3 with TRBJ1-1; TRBD1 is a possible D gene (5 bases). CDR1 and CDR2 (germline): MNHEY, SVGEGT. This CDR3 region has 18 residues. Trimming cost V 0 bases and J 3 bases, with 20 bases left between them. CDR3 sequence reads: CASSYSDSETPQDTEAFF. DNA for the CDR3: TGTGCCAGCAGTTACTCCGACAGTGAGACCCCTCAGGACACTGAAGCTTTCTTT.

This chain uses TRBV27 with TRBJ1-2; 10 bases map to TRBD1. Germline lookup yields CDR1 MNHEY and CDR2 SMNVEV (reference sequence). With 3 bases clipped from V and 7 bases from J, the junction kept 8 bases outside the gene matches. The CDR3 runs 15 residues. Here the CDR3 reads CASSLSGTGVIGYTF. The CDR3 DNA reads as TGTGCCAGCAGTTTGTCCGGGACAGGGGTAATTGGCTACACCTTC.

This clonotype occurred many times. The rearrangement joins TRBV19 to TRBJ2-7; D remains unclear. The V and J ends lost 3 bases and 1 base respectively, with 13 bases between them. Germline-derived CDR1 and CDR2 are LNHDA and SQIVND (reference sequence). This CDR3 is 15 amino acids long. DNA of the CDR3: TGTGCCAGTAGTATGGGTCGGAAGCTTTCCTACGAGCAGTACTTC. Protein sequence: CASSMGRKLSYEQYF. Combining the CDR3 with reference TRBV19 and TRBJ2-7 gives the whole variable domain DGGITQSPKYLFRKEGQNVTLSCEQNLNHDAMYWYRQDPGQGLRLIYYSQIVNDFQKGDIAEGYSVSREKKESFPLTVTSAQKNPTAFYLCASSMGRKLSYEQYFGPGTRLTVT.

This rearrangement joins TRBV20-1 to TRBJ2-7; TRBD2 matches 8 bases. Per the germline V gene, CDR1 is DFQATT and CDR2 is SNEGSKA (reference sequence). The ends lost 6 bases at V and 3 bases at J; junction bases unmatched: 7. The CDR3 is 13 residues long. DNA of the CDR3: TGCAGTGCCATAAGCGGGAGTTTCTACGAGCAGTACTTC. Its translation is CSAISGSFYEQYF.

This sequence joins TRBV6-5 and TRBJ1-3; D might be TRBD1 (5 bases). Germline CDR1 is MNHEY and CDR2 is SVGAGI. The CDR3 extends over 17 amino acids. Trimming pared 0 bases from V and 0 bases from J, leaving 12 bases between. The CDR3 region has the DNA TGTGCCAGCAGTTACTCCGGCAGGGCACTCTCTGGAAACACCATATATTTT. Its protein is CASSYSGRALSGNTIYF.

Notes on this clonotype: A much larger clone differs by one base, so this may be a read error. The V and J genes are TRBV7-9 and TRBJ1-5, with unresolved D. The CDR3 has 14 residues. V dropped 4 bases and J dropped 0 bases, with 7 bases sitting between them. Per the germline V gene, CDR1 is SEHNR and CDR2 is FQNEAQ (reference sequence). CDR3 nucleotides: TGTGCCAGCAGCTCGGTTAATAGCAATCAGCCCCAGCATTTT. Its translation is CASSSVNSNQPQHF.

There are a few counts of this clonotype. The rearrangement links TRBV14 to TRBJ1-1; a possible D gene is TRBD1 (6 bases). The CDR3 is made up of 15 amino acids. Trimming stripped 7 bases from V and 1 base from J, with 16 bases between. The V gene's germline CDR1 is SGHDN and CDR2 FVKESK. The chain's CDR3 is CASNPRGAENTEAFF. The DNA for the CDR3 is TGTGCCAGCAACCCTAGGGGGGCAGAGAACACTGAAGCTTTCTTT.

Many counts were recorded for this clonotype. V gene TRBV7-8 combines with J gene TRBJ2-1; 9 positions agree with TRBD2. The CDR3 spans 16 residues. Germline CDR1 is SGHVS and CDR2 is FQNEAQ. The trim removed 3 bases at V and 0 bases at J, leaving 3 bases unmatched. CDR3 coding DNA: TGTGCCAGCAGCTTGGAGACTAGCGGCTCCTACAATGAGCAGTTCTTC. It codes for CASSLETSGSYNEQFF.

This clonotype occurred many times. The CDR3 sequence is CASQQGVEGSQPQHF. In nucleotides, the CDR3 is TGTGCCAGCCAACAGGGGGTAGAGGGAAGTCAGCCCCAGCATTTT. The chain has TRBV28 and TRBJ1-5; 8 bases are a match to TRBD1. This CDR3 is built from 15 residues. The J segment lost 6 bases and the V segment lost 8 bases, leaving 12 bases of the junction unmatched. Germline assignment: CDR1 MDHEN and CDR2 SYDVKM.

This clonotype was seen ten or more times. The rearrangement uses TRBV29-1 and TRBJ2-1; D is unclear. Trimming took off 1 base at V and 4 bases at J, with 5 bases between the two ends. Germline CDR1 reads SQVTM; CDR2 reads ANQGSEA. The CDR3 runs 12 residues. The CDR3 spells CSVEGKYNEQFF. DNA for the CDR3: TGCAGCGTTGAAGGGAAGTACAATGAGCAGTTCTTC.

This clonotype was detected ten times or more. This chain joins TRBV20-1 and TRBJ2-5; TRBD2 matches at 7 bases. Germline CDR1 reads DFQATT; CDR2 reads SNEGSKA (reference sequence). This CDR3 comprises 17 residues. The V and J ends lost 0 bases and 2 bases, in that order; junction bases with no gene match: 12. The CDR3 DNA follows: TGCAGTGCTAGAGATTGGCTAGCGGAGAACTTACAAGAGACCCAGTACTTC. It translates to CSARDWLAENLQETQYF.

J is TRBJ2-1 and V is TRBV13; 11 positions match TRBD2. CDR1 is PRHDT and CDR2 is FYEKMQ in the germline V gene (reference sequence). V lost 2 bases to trimming and J lost 7 bases; unmatched junction nucleotides: 7. This CDR3 region has 16 residues. CDR3 nucleotide sequence: TGTGCCAGCAGCTTATACCTGGCTAGCGGGAGGAATGAGCAGTTCTTC. Encoded protein: CASSLYLASGRNEQFF.

At least ten counts were recorded for this clonotype. The chain carries TRBV7-3 and TRBJ2-3; 10 bases are a match to TRBD2. This CDR3 is 13 amino acids long. Germline V CDR1 and CDR2: SGHTA, FQGTGA. V gave up 0 bases and J gave up 11 bases; unmatched junction bases: 2. This chain's CDR3 is CASSLTGLAEQYF. CDR3 DNA sequence: TGTGCCAGCAGCTTAACCGGACTAGCGGAGCAGTATTTT.

This clonotype came up a few times. The CDR3 loop reads CASSPRQGIYEQYF. DNA of the CDR3: TGTGCCAGCAGCCCGCGACAGGGCATCTACGAGCAGTACTTC. The chain joins TRBV11-2 to TRBJ2-7; 7 bases fit TRBD1. Losses at the gene ends were 5 bases for V and 3 bases for J; bases not matched to a gene: 7. There are 14 residues in the CDR3. CDR1 is SGHAT and CDR2 is FQNNGV in the germline V gene.

There are a few counts of this clonotype. The chain recombines TRBV4-1 with TRBJ2-7, with D perhaps TRBD1 or TRBD2 (5 bases each). Trimming shortened V by 4 bases and J by 0 bases, and 19 bases separated the two germline ends. This CDR3 spans 17 amino acids. Germline V gene lookup returns CDR1 MGHRA and CDR2 YSYEKL. CDR3 residues: CASSPSPSGLGSYEQYF. As DNA, the CDR3 is TGCGCCAGCAGCCCATCCCCATCGGGGCTGGGCTCCTACGAGCAGTACTTC.

V is TRBV18 and J is TRBJ2-5, with 8 positions matching TRBD1. Germline trimming cut 3 bases from V and 5 bases from J; bases unmatched to any gene: 8. The CDR3 runs to 15 residues. Per germline, CDR1 KGHSH and CDR2 LQKENI. CDR3 in amino acids: CASSPRTGNGETQYF. The CDR3 coding sequence is TGTGCCAGCTCACCCCGGACAGGGAACGGCGAGACCCAGTACTTC.

This clonotype was picked up a small number of times. This chain uses TRBV15 with TRBJ2-3; no firm D call. CDR3 length: 15 amino acids. Germline assignment: CDR1 LNHNV and CDR2 YYDKDF (reference sequence). V was trimmed by 1 base and J by 0 bases, leaving 8 bases between them. CDR3 sequence reads: CATSRVFGSTDTQYF. The CDR3 DNA is TGTGCCACCAGCAGAGTTTTCGGTAGCACAGATACGCAGTATTTT.

The V call is TRBV6-2 or TRBV6-3, the J call TRBJ1-1; 10 bases line up with TRBD1. The CDR3 has 14 amino acids. The junction had 4 bases not matched to a gene; V was cut back by 5 bases and J by 4 bases. Germline V gene data show CDR1 as MNHEY and CDR2 as SVGEGT. The CDR3 coding sequence is TGTGCCAGCAGTACTCGGACAGGGGGCACTGAAGCTTTCTTT. Amino acids: CASSTRTGGTEAFF.

This clonotype was detected a few times. V and J are TRBV4-1 and TRBJ2-7; D perhaps matches TRBD1 (5 bases). The CDR3 length is 15 residues. The germline V and J ends were trimmed by 0 bases and 6 bases, with 15 bases remaining between them. Per the germline V gene, CDR1 is MGHRA and CDR2 is YSYEKL. The CDR3: CASSQEGRQGIEQYF. DNA for the CDR3: TGCGCCAGCAGCCAAGAGGGCAGGCAGGGTATCGAGCAGTACTTC.

This clonotype was detected only a few times. The chain links TRBV28 to TRBJ2-1, with TRBD2 matching over 8 bases. V lost 7 bases to trimming and J lost 6 bases; unmatched junction nucleotides: 11. Germline assignment: CDR1 MDHEN and CDR2 SYDVKM. CDR3 length equals 15 residues. The CDR3 is CASNHPTSVTNEQFF. In DNA, the CDR3 is TGTGCCAGCAACCACCCGACTAGCGTCACCAATGAGCAGTTCTTC.

This clonotype showed up just a few times. The chain couples TRBV12-3 or TRBV12-4 to TRBJ1-5, with D perhaps TRBD1 (6 bases). There are 13 residues in the CDR3. V shed 6 bases and J shed 5 bases, with 11 bases lying between them. CDR3 coding DNA: TGTGCCAGCAGCCCGACAGGCGATCAGCCCCAGCATTTT. The encoded protein is CASSPTGDQPQHF.

This clonotype was observed a handful of times. The chain recombines TRBV7-9 with TRBJ2-3; the D gene is possibly TRBD2 (6 bases). The V gene's germline CDR1 is SEHNR and CDR2 FQNEAQ (reference sequence). The CDR3 sequence is 17 residues long. With 5 bases removed from V and 4 bases from J, the gap between germline ends came to 22 bases. CDR3 DNA: TGTGCCAGCAGCATCCGTCTCCGGGACTCAAGTTCAGATACGCAGTATTTT. Its protein is CASSIRLRDSSSDTQYF. Full variable domain (outside the CDR3, taken from reference TRBV7-9 and TRBJ2-3): DTGVSQNPRHKITKRGQNVTFRCDPISEHNRLYWYRQTLGQGPEFLTYFQNEAQLEKSRLLSDRFSAERPKGSFSTLEIQRTEQGDSAMYLCASSIRLRDSSSDTQYFGPGTRLTVL.

The V call is TRBV7-6, the J call TRBJ2-5; the D gene is possibly TRBD2 (5 bases). The CDR3 has 15 amino acids. Trimming pared 1 base from V and 8 bases from J, leaving 17 bases between. Germline V gives CDR1 SGHVS, CDR2 FNYEAQ. Here the CDR3 reads CASSLEEVGSDTQYF. The CDR3 DNA follows: TGTGCCAGCAGCTTAGAGGAGGTCGGTTCGGATACCCAGTACTTC.

The V and J genes are TRBV20-1 and TRBJ1-1; D uncertain. From germline, CDR1 is DFQATT and CDR2 SNEGSKA (reference sequence). Trimming took off 0 bases at V and 5 bases at J, with 13 bases between the two ends. There are 14 residues in the CDR3. The DNA for the CDR3 is TGCAGTGCTAGAGATCACGGCAGCGAAACTGAAGCTTTCTTT. As protein: CSARDHGSETEAFF.